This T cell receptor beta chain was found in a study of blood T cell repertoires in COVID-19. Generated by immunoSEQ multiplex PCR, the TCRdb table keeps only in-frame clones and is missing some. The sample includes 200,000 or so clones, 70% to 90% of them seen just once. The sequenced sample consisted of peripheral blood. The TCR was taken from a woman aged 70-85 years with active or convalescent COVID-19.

Written as DNA, the CDR3 is TGTGCCAGTAGTATAGCAGGGGGACAGCCCCAGCATTTT. Translated: CASSIAGGQPQHF. The J gene is TRBJ1-5, the V gene TRBV19, with 7 nucleotides matching TRBD1. The V and J ends lost 1 base and 7 bases, in that order; junction bases with no gene match: 1. CDR1 LNHDA and CDR2 SQIVND come from the germline V gene (reference sequence). CDR3 length: 13 amino acids.